This section outlines one TCR beta chain sequence together with its context. Its antigen is unidentified. Sampled while nominally healthy, donors likely had unrecorded immune exposures. The data stem from a study of cytomegalovirus exposure and HLA in healthy donors. Use of 60 Vbeta and 13 Jbeta primers characterized the PCR. Using immunoSEQ multiplex PCR, the repertoire was profiled, and TCRdb retains in-frame clones only, with some absent. The table lists some 180,000 clones, around four fifths of them singletons. With V trimmed by 6 bases and J by 5 bases, 9 bases remained unmatched. From germline, CDR1 is SNHLY and CDR2 FYNNEI. The CDR3 is 15 amino acids. The study, taken as a whole, reports: High specificity and sensitivity for cytomegalovirus status were reported for the classifier. HLA-A and HLA-B allele assignments for most subjects were reportedly predicted accurately using TCR beta sequences. Later on, an analysis tied under 20,000 TCR beta sequences to HLA alleles at 0.05 false discovery rate.

The sample consisted of PBMCs. This receptor was taken from a woman aged 60-70 years in good health and CMV-seropositive. V is TRBV2 and J is TRBJ2-5; 10 nucleotides align to TRBD1. DNA for the CDR3: TGTGCCAGCAGAGCTGACAGGGGGCCTGTGGAGACCCAGTACTTC. Translated, it gives CASRADRGPVETQYF.